This T cell receptor beta chain was retrieved from a study of vaccination effects on CD4 cells after COVID-19. General study findings and limits: The study found marked clonal contraction of infection- and vaccine-induced clones late after vaccination.

Some clones are missing from TCRdb's copy, which holds only in-frame ones; the method was immunoSEQ multiplex PCR. Found here are about 54,000 clones, around 85% of them singletons; the top ten hold 2% to 3%. Peptide-pool stimulation followed by sequencing identified expanded antigen-specific CD4+ clonotypes in the ViraFEST assay. With about ten days of culture completed, CD4+ T cells were isolated. Nobody among the vaccine recipients had prior SARS-CoV-2 infection (nucleocapsid antibodies were negative). PBMC cultures contained 1.8 million or so cells per well, around 10 IU/ml IL-2 and roughly 9.4 ug/ml peptides. Germline lookup yields CDR1 MNHEY and CDR2 SMNVEV (reference sequence). V lost 6 bases to trimming and J lost 1 base; unmatched junction nucleotides: 6. There are 15 residues in the CDR3. Of note for this clone: The antigen remains unidentified.

This sequence was found in a human donor who received a COVID-19 vaccine. V gene TRBV27 combines with J gene TRBJ2-3; 8 positions match TRBD1. This sample comprised CD4+ T cells from PBMCs cultured with HCoV-229E spike peptides, obtained before COVID-19 vaccination. The CDR3: CASSLDRVRTDTQYF. The CDR3 DNA reads TGTGCCAGCAGCCTGGACAGGGTGCGCACAGATACGCAGTATTTT.